The sequence of this T cell receptor (beta chain) was determined in a study of cytomegalovirus exposure and HLA in healthy donors. After removal of 1 base from V and 4 bases from J, the junction contained 5 bases not matched to a gene. Germline CDR1 is SGHTA and CDR2 is FQGNSA. CDR3 size: 18 residues. PCR was performed using 60 Vbeta and 13 Jbeta primers. Profiling relied on immunoSEQ multiplex PCR, and the TCRdb table lists in-frame clones only, not all of them. The sample lists 150,000 to 200,000 clones, 75% to 80% seen once, with about 1% in the top ten. A note on this clone: The antigen is not known.

Study results and caveats: In a later analysis, an Asian-associated ancestry cluster reportedly showed fewer N-insertions than the roughly 710-donor mean. The likely origin of a cluster of highly shared sequence variants was a sequencing artifact.

The sequence was obtained from a woman between 45 and 60 years old in good health and CMV-seropositive. The genes are TRBV7-2 and TRBJ2-3; TRBD2 matches at 16 bases. Sequencing input: PBMCs. CDR3: CASSLVGTSGGASDTQYF. CDR3 in DNA: TGTGCCAGCAGCTTAGTAGGGACTAGCGGGGGGGCCTCAGATACGCAGTATTTT.